This is a list of T cell receptor beta chains from one sample in a study of OX40 agonist ivuxolimab in advanced cancers. The method was immunoSEQ multiplex PCR; TCRdb's version includes in-frame clones alone and lacks a portion of them. The profile shows 75,000 to 95,000 clones, about 90% of them singletons. The specimen comprised CD4+ or CD8+ T cells sorted from blood, sampled in a trial of the OX40 agonist ivuxolimab. The source of these receptors is an adult with an advanced solid tumor such as melanoma, head and neck, liver or kidney cancer. CDR3s include the opening cysteine and the closing phenylalanine or tryptophan. The D gene is left open where the match is weak. Only some rows state a clone size, as once, few, many or a class for expanded clones.

clone size | J gene | D gene | V gene | CDR3 protein | CDR3 DNA
. | TRBJ2-2 | . | TRBV6-1 | CASSELWEAFTGELFF | TGTGCCAGCAGTGAATTATGGGAGGCCTTCACCGGGGAGCTGTTTTTT
. | TRBJ2-5 | . | TRBV10-3 | CAISETERQYF | TGTGCCATCAGTGAAACCGAGCGTCAGTACTTC
. | TRBJ2-5 | . | TRBV6-5 | CASNYSSRVETQYF | TGTGCCAGCAATTACTCATCTAGGGTCGAGACCCAGTACTTC
. | TRBJ2-3 | . | TRBV10-2 | CASSVLGAGTDTQYF | TGCGCCAGCAGTGTTCTCGGGGCGGGCACAGATACGCAGTATTTT
. | TRBJ1-2 | . | TRBV27 | CASSYGRNHGEYGYTF | TGTGCCAGCAGTTACGGCAGGAATCATGGAGAGTATGGCTACACCTTC
once | TRBJ2-5 | TRBD2 | TRBV7-8 | CASSLVVLLPGTSEQTQYF | TGTGCCAGTAGCTTAGTAGTGCTACTACCCGGGACTAGCGAGCAGACCCAGTACTTC
. | TRBJ2-1 | . | TRBV19 | CASSIFVGGYNEQFF | TGTGCCAGTAGCATTTTCGTGGGGGGTTACAATGAGCAGTTCTTC
. | TRBJ2-2 | TRBD2 | TRBV6-5 | CASRTSGRDTGELFF | TGTGCCAGCAGGACTAGCGGGAGAGACACCGGGGAGCTGTTTTTT
. | TRBJ1-1 | . | TRBV28 | CASNPLAPGKKAFF | TGTGCCAGCAACCCCCTGGCCCCGGGGAAGAAAGCTTTCTTT
. | TRBJ1-1 | TRBD1 | TRBV13 | CASSLGGQLNTEAFF | TGTGCCAGCAGCTTAGGGGGACAGCTGAACACTGAAGCTTTCTTT
. | TRBJ2-7 | . | TRBV30 | CAWSVSRSYEQYF | TGTGCCTGGAGTGTATCACGCTCCTACGAGCAGTACTTC
. | TRBJ2-7 | . | TRBV4-1 | CASSQGAITSYEQYF | TGCGCCAGCAGCCAAGGTGCCATCACCTCCTACGAGCAGTACTTC
few | TRBJ2-2 | . | TRBV13 | CASSQRSGEAGELFF | TGTGCCAGCAGCCAACGTTCAGGGGAGGCCGGGGAGCTGTTTTTT
. | TRBJ2-1 | . | TRBV11-2 | CASSLDVVNEQFF | TGTGCCAGCAGCTTAGATGTGGTCAATGAGCAGTTCTTC
few | TRBJ1-2 | . | TRBV18 | CASSPIGAGDGYTF | TGTGCCAGCTCACCAATCGGGGCTGGGGATGGCTACACCTTC
. | TRBJ1-2 | . | TRBV5-1 | CASSYRTEANYGYTF | TGCGCCAGCAGCTACCGCACAGAAGCTAACTATGGCTACACCTTC
. | TRBJ2-1 | . | TRBV9 | CASSVRGEQFF | TGTGCCAGCAGCGTCCGAGGGGAGCAGTTCTTC
. | TRBJ2-7 | TRBD2 | TRBV2 | CASRGTSGSVEYF | TGTGCCAGCAGAGGGACTAGCGGGAGCGTGGAGTACTTC
. | TRBJ2-3 | TRBD1 | TRBV6-5 | CASSNQGANTDTQYF | TGTGCCAGCAGCAATCAGGGGGCTAATACAGATACGCAGTATTTT
. | TRBJ2-1 | . | TRBV7-9 | CASSLKNEQFF | TGTGCCAGCAGCTTAAAGAATGAGCAGTTCTTC
. | TRBJ2-1 | . | TRBV9 | CASSVAGESYNEQFF | TGTGCCAGCAGCGTAGCCGGGGAGAGCTACAATGAGCAGTTCTTC
. | TRBJ2-7 | . | TRBV5-6 | CASSLRRETYEQYF | TGTGCCAGCAGCTTGCGGCGGGAAACCTACGAGCAGTACTTC
. | TRBJ2-3 | TRBD2 | TRBV5-1 | CASSPAPPGTRVDTQYF | TGCGCCAGCAGCCCAGCGCCCCCCGGGACTAGAGTAGATACGCAGTATTTT
. | TRBJ1-5 | . | TRBV6-6 | CASSQLRNQPQHF | TGTGCCAGCAGTCAATTACGTAATCAGCCCCAGCATTTT
. | TRBJ2-6 | . | TRBV4-1 | CASSQDSSGANVLTF | TGCGCCAGCAGCCAAGACAGCTCTGGGGCCAACGTCCTGACTTTC
. | TRBJ2-7 | . | TRBV6-5 | CASSVAIAYEQYF | TGTGCCAGCAGTGTAGCGATCGCCTACGAGCAGTACTTC
. | TRBJ2-1 | TRBD2 | TRBV11-3 | CASSLAGGNYNEQFF | TGTGCCAGCAGCTTGGCGGGAGGGAACTACAATGAGCAGTTCTTC
. | TRBJ2-5 | . | TRBV10-3 | CAIRPLAKWEQYF | TGTGCCATCAGGCCCCTAGCGAAGTGGGAGCAGTACTTC
. | TRBJ2-7 | TRBD2 | TRBV27 | CASSVGTTVHEQYF | TGTGCCAGCAGCGTAGGGACTACCGTCCACGAGCAGTACTTC
once | TRBJ2-5 | . | TRBV5-1 | CASSFVGGGQETQYF | TGCGCCAGCAGCTTCGTCGGGGGCGGCCAAGAGACCCAGTACTTC
. | TRBJ2-1 | TRBD2 | TRBV19 | CASSPRGSGTSYNEQFF | TGTGCCAGTAGTCCTCGCGGTAGCGGGACGTCTTACAATGAGCAGTTCTTC
. | TRBJ1-1 | . | TRBV19 | CASSIGAWNTEAFF | TGTGCCAGTAGTATCGGAGCTTGGAACACTGAAGCTTTCTTT
. | TRBJ2-2 | . | TRBV5-1 | CASSSNVNTGELFF | TGCGCCAGCAGCTCTAATGTCAACACCGGGGAGCTGTTTTTT
. | TRBJ2-7 | TRBD2 | TRBV19 | CATGAGRAYEQYF | TGTGCGACCGGCGCCGGGAGGGCCTACGAGCAGTACTTC
. | TRBJ2-2 | . | TRBV5-2 | CASSQFQGAIAGELFF | TGCGCCAGCAGCCAATTTCAGGGGGCGATTGCCGGGGAGCTGTTTTTT
. | TRBJ2-7 | . | TRBV18 | CASSPLDTPSYEQYF | TGTGCCAGCTCACCCCTGGACACCCCCTCCTACGAGCAGTACTTC
. | TRBJ1-2 | . | TRBV20-1 | CSGRSNGYTF | TGCAGTGGACGGAGCAATGGCTACACCTTC
once | TRBJ2-1 | TRBD2 | TRBV7-2 | CASSSGLAGNNEQFF | TGTGCCAGCAGCTCCGGACTAGCGGGTAACAATGAGCAGTTCTTC
. | TRBJ2-5 | . | TRBV9 | CASSAEGWTLGETQYF | TGTGCCAGCAGCGCTGAGGGGTGGACGTTGGGGGAGACCCAGTACTTC
. | TRBJ1-4 | . | TRBV5-1 | CASSSGNTATNEKLFF | TGCGCCAGCAGCTCTGGAAACACTGCAACTAATGAAAAACTGTTTTTT
. | TRBJ2-1 | TRBD2 | TRBV4-1 | CASSYTGTSDYNEQFF | TGCGCCAGCAGCTACACCGGGACTAGCGACTACAATGAGCAGTTCTTC
. | TRBJ1-1 | TRBD1 | TRBV5-4 | CASSRGQGTYAEAFF | TGTGCCAGCAGTCGGGGACAGGGAACCTACGCTGAAGCTTTCTTT
. | TRBJ2-3 | . | TRBV9 | CASSVLRAASDTQYF | TGTGCCAGCAGCGTACTGAGGGCAGCTTCAGATACGCAGTATTTT
. | TRBJ2-2 | . | TRBV6-5 | CASSYEGGGTGELFF | TGTGCCAGCAGTTACGAGGGGGGTGGGACCGGGGAGCTGTTTTTT
. | TRBJ2-1 | . | TRBV5-1 | CASSFEGHNEQFF | TGCGCCAGCAGCTTCGAGGGCCACAATGAGCAGTTCTTC
. | TRBJ2-7 | . | TRBV10-2 | CASSLNEQYF | TGCGCCAGCAGTCTTAACGAGCAGTACTTC
. | TRBJ2-7 | . | TRBV21-1 | CASSKDELAVGYRYEQYF | TGTGCCAGCAGCAAAGACGAACTAGCGGTAGGGTATAGGTACGAGCAGTACTTC
. | TRBJ2-2 | . | TRBV27 | CASSLGSWAGGTGELFF | TGTGCCAGCAGTTTAGGGTCGTGGGCCGGGGGCACCGGGGAGCTGTTTTTT
. | TRBJ2-5 | . | TRBV7-2 | CASSSDLLGGGETQYF | TGTGCCAGCAGCTCGGACCTCTTAGGGGGTGGGGAGACCCAGTACTTC
. | TRBJ1-2 | . | TRBV19 | CASSIAPNYGYTF | TGTGCCAGTAGTATCGCTCCTAACTATGGCTACACCTTC
. | TRBJ2-3 | TRBD2 | TRBV27 | CASWGGAGTDTQYF | TGTGCCAGCTGGGGGGGAGCGGGTACAGATACGCAGTATTTT
. | TRBJ2-1 | TRBD2 | TRBV5-1 | CASRLAGIGNEQFF | TGCGCCAGCCGACTAGCGGGAATAGGGAATGAGCAGTTCTTC
. | TRBJ2-1 | TRBD1 | TRBV6-5 | CASSYLGGISEQFF | TGTGCCAGCAGTTACTTAGGGGGCATCAGTGAGCAGTTCTTC
. | TRBJ1-1 | TRBD1 | TRBV5-3 | CASYRDRDTEAFF | TGTGCCAGTTACCGGGACAGGGACACTGAAGCTTTCTTT
. | TRBJ2-7 | . | TRBV4-1 | CASSPEGVSTTLHYEQYF | TGCGCCAGCAGCCCGGAGGGTGTTAGCACTACCCTTCACTACGAGCAGTACTTC